The T cell receptor (beta chain) under discussion was sequenced for a study of T cell responses to AZD1222 COVID-19 vaccine. The CDR3 contains 11 residues. The germline gives CDR1 DFQATT, CDR2 SNEGSKA (reference sequence). Trimming shortened V by 2 bases and J by 7 bases, and 6 bases separated the two germline ends. The table came from immunoSEQ multiplex PCR; TCRdb's copy has only in-frame clones and leaves some out. The table shows 90,000 to 150,000 clones, with about 87% occurring only once. This receptor was taken from an adult in good health. The sample in question was peripheral blood, obtained on day 0 of AZD1222 vaccination. The J gene is TRBJ1-3, the V gene TRBV20-1; the D gene is possibly TRBD1 (6 bases). CDR3 sequence: CSARQGNTIYF. As DNA, the CDR3 is TGCAGTGCTAGACAGGGGAACACCATATATTTT.